This T cell receptor beta chain was documented in a study of shared clonotypes between healthy human individuals. Study-wide results and limits: Generally, naive subsets came out with larger estimated richness than memory subsets. The study found roughly 5% of naive CD4 clonotypes shared across several donors.

Methods used by the authors: There were no quality scores in the junction-only immunoSEQ sequences, so filtering differed. TCRdb's copy holds only in-frame clones and misses some; the assay was immunoSEQ multiplex PCR. Clone size and V and J calls were adopted from that table, with D and trimming inferred from the DNA. The sample carries 550,000 to 850,000 clones, over 65% recorded once. Concerning this clone: What it binds is not known.

The V end was cut by 6 bases, the J end by 7 bases, with 10 bases between. The CDR3 loop spans 11 amino acids. CDR1 and CDR2 (germline): DFQATT, SNEGSKA (reference sequence). The material sequenced was memory CD4+ T cells sorted from blood. Documented subset: CD45RA-negative fraction. The sequence came from a woman aged 25-40 years in good health. The rearrangement uses TRBV20-1 and TRBJ2-1; a possible D gene is TRBD2 (6 bases). Written as DNA, the CDR3 is TGCAGTGCGCCGACTAGTAATGAGCAGTTCTTC. It codes for CSAPTSNEQFF.